Listed below are T cell receptor beta chains from one sample, sequenced in a study of glioma-infiltrating T cells. TCRdb analysed the multiplex PCR reads with MiXCR anew, one entry per CDR3 protein. The table records tens of thousands of distinct CDR3 sequences, around 37% of them present only once. Source material: glioma tissue, nonneoplastic brain tissue, or PBMCs (not recorded which). The receptor set was obtained from a human donor with low-grade glioma or glioblastoma, undergoing nonglioma brain surgery, or in good health (not recorded which). Each CDR3 is given with its conserved first and last residue. A D gene is named only where the DNA matches it firmly. Only some rows state a clone size, as once, few, many or a class for expanded clones.

clone_size	d_call	v_call	j_call	cdr3_aa	cdr3_nt
many	TRBD1	TRBV19	TRBJ2-2	CASSTGTAATGELFF	TGTGCCAGTAGCACCGGGACAGCCGCGACCGGGGAGCTGTTTTTT
many	NA	TRBV6-1	TRBJ2-7	CASTEGGPYEQYF	TGTGCCAGCACCGAGGGGGGACCCTACGAGCAGTACTTC
many	NA	TRBV20-1	TRBJ2-5	CSASTPIQETQYF	TGCAGTGCTAGTACCCCCATCCAAGAGACCCAGTACTTC
NA	NA	TRBV28	TRBJ2-3	CASSTRTKGTDTQYF	TGTGCCAGCAGTACCCGAACAAAAGGGACAGATACGCAGTATTTT
once	NA	TRBV2	TRBJ1-1	CASIYVIQGAFF	TGTGCCAGTATTTACGTGATCCAGGGGGCTTTCTTT
few	NA	TRBV18	TRBJ2-2	CASSPTNRAGGELFF	TGTGCCAGCTCACCAACAAACAGGGCCGGCGGGGAGCTGTTTTTT
many	TRBD1	TRBV7-9	TRBJ1-1	CASSLGDRVTAFF	TGTGCCAGCAGCTTAGGGGACAGGGTAACAGCTTTCTTT
many	TRBD1	TRBV12-3/TRBV12-4	TRBJ2-5	CASSPRGQGEETQYF	TGTGCCAGCAGTCCCCGCGGGCAGGGGGAAGAGACCCAGTACTTC
many	NA	TRBV6-2/TRBV6-3	TRBJ2-1	CASSSPGGVNEQFF	TGTGCCAGCAGTTCCCCCGGAGGCGTAAATGAGCAGTTCTTC
NA	NA	TRBV5-1	TRBJ2-5	CASSPPGLTQETKYF	TGCGCCAGCAGCCCCCCGGGACTCACCCAAGAGACCAAGTACTTC
many	NA	TRBV7-6	TRBJ2-5	CASSTRTFGETQYF	TGTGCCAGCAGCACCAGGACGTTTGGAGAGACCCAGTACTTC
many	TRBD2	TRBV10-3	TRBJ2-1	CAISLASGGAGSYNEQFF	TGTGCCATCAGTCTGGCTAGCGGGGGGGCAGGTTCCTACAATGAGCAGTTCTTC
NA	TRBD1	TRBV28	TRBJ2-3	CASSLPQGAWNQPQYF	TGTGCCAGCAGTTTGCCACAGGGGGCATGGAATCAACCCCAGTATTTT
many	TRBD2	TRBV7-9	TRBJ2-3	CASTPGGDTQCF	TGTGCCAGCACACCGGGGGGTGATACGCAGTGTTTT
many	NA	TRBV7-9	TRBJ1-1	CASSEGGGTEAFF	TGTGCCAGCAGCGAGGGCGGGGGCACTGAAGCTTTCTTT
many	TRBD1	TRBV4-1	TRBJ2-3	CASSQGTGIATDTQYF	TGCGCCAGCAGCCAAGGGACAGGGATCGCAACAGATACGCAGTATTTT
NA	TRBD1	TRBV4-2	TRBJ2-3	CASSFTGGSTDTQYF	TGTGCCAGCAGCTTCACAGGGGGCTCGACAGATACGCAGTATTTT
NA	NA	TRBV7-2	TRBJ2-1	CAGNLAPLPYNEQFF	TGTGCCGGCAACTTAGCCCCCCTTCCCTACAATGAGCAGTTCTTC